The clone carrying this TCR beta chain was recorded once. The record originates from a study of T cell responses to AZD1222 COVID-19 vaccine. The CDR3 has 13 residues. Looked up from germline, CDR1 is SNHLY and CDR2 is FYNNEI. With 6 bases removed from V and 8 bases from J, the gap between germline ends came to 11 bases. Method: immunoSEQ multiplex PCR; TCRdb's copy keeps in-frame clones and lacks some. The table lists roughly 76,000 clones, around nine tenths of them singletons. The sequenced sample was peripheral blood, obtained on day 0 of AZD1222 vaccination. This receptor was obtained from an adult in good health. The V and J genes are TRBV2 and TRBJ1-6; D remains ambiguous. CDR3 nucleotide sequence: TGTGCCAGCAGCTCCCTGTTGGATTCACCCCTCCACTTT. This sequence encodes CASSSLLDSPLHF.